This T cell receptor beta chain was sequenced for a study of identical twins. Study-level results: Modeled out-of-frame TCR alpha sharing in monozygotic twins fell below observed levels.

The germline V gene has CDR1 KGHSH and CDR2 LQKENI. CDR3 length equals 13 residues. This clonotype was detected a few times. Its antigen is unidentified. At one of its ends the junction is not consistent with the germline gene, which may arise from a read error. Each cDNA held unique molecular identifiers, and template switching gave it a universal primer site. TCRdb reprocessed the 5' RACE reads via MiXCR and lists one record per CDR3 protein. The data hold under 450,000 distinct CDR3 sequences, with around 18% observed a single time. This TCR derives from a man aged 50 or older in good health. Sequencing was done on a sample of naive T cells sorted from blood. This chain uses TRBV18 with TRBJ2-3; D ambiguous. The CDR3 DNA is TGTGCCAGCTCATCACCCGCTCTAGATACGCAGTATTTT. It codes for CASSSPALDTQYF. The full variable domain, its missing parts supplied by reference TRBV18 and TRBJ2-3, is NAGVMQNPRHLVRRRGQEARLRCSPMKGHSHVYWYRQLPEEGLKFMVYLQKENIIDESGMPKERFSAEFPKEGPSILRIQQVVRGDSAAYFCASSSPALDTQYFGPGTRLTVL.